This entry features one T cell receptor (beta chain) sequence. Unmatched junction bases numbered 9, after V lost 5 bases and J lost 6 bases. This CDR3 spans 15 amino acids. The germline CDR1 and CDR2 sequences are SNHLY and FYNNEI. Assay: immunoSEQ multiplex PCR; the TCRdb copy retains only in-frame clones and omits some. This sample carries 40,000 to 55,000 clones, around 80% of them seen once, and the ten largest clones take more than 13%. The data derive from a study of blood T cell repertoires in COVID-19. Across the whole study: Some COVID-19 samples were acute and others convalescent; all came from the United States, Italy and Spain. PBMCs, B-cell-depleted T cells, or T cells were the source of the cDNA or gDNA that made up the material.

The sequenced sample consisted of peripheral blood. The TCR sequence derives from a human donor in a cohort sampled during active COVID-19. J is TRBJ1-2 and V is TRBV2, with TRBD1 matching over 10 bases. CDR3 loop: CASSPERGTGDGYTF. CDR3 nucleotide sequence: TGTGCCAGCAGTCCTGAAAGAGGGACAGGGGATGGCTACACCTTC.